The TCR beta chain under discussion was sequenced for a study of response to subunit inactivated influenza vaccine. Overall study findings and caveats: With each seasonal influenza vaccination, the authors suggested, few new T cells are recruited.

This clonotype was detected ten times or more. Its antigen is as yet unknown. The V gene lost 3 bases and the J gene lost 2 bases, with 12 bases spanning the gap. This CDR3 region has 15 residues. The V gene's germline CDR1 is SGDLS and CDR2 YYNGEE. TCRdb analysed the RT-PCR reads with MiXCR anew, one entry per CDR3 protein. The sample gives fewer than 600,000 distinct CDR3 sequences, 6% to 9% of which show up once; about an eighth is in the top ten. Sequencing used PBMCs from blood, obtained less than 30 months after vaccination. The chain recombines TRBV9 with TRBJ2-1; weak D call: TRBD1 (5 bases). The receptor was derived from a man aged 50 to 75 who received an inactivated influenza vaccine. CDR3 DNA: TGTGCCAGCAGCGACCAGGGAAATCCCTACAATGAGCAGTTCTTC. It codes for CASSDQGNPYNEQFF.